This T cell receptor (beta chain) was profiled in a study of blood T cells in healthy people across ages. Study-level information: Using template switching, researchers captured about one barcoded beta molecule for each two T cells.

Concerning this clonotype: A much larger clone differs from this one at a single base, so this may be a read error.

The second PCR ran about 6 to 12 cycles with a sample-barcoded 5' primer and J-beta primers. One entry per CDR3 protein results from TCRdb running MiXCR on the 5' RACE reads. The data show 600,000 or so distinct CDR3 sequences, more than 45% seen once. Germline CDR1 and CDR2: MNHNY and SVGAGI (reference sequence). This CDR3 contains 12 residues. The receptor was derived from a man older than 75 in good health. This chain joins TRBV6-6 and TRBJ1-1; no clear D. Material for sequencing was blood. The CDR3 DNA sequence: TGTTCCAGCGTCGTGGCGAACACTGAAGCTTTCTTT. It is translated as CSSVVANTEAFF.